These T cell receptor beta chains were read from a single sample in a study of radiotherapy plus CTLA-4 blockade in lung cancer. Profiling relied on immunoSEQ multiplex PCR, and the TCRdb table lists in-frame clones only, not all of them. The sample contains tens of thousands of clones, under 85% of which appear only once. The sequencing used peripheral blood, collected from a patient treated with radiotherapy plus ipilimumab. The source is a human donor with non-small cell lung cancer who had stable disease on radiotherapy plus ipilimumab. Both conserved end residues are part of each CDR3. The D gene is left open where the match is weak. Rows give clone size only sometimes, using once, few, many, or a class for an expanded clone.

CDR3 DNA: TGTGCCAGCAGCCGCGTGGGGGAGCGTGAAAAACTGTTTTTT
CDR3 protein: CASSRVGEREKLFF
clone size: few
V gene: TRBV6-1
D gene: -
J gene: TRBJ1-4

CDR3 DNA: TGTGCCAGCAGCTTGGCCCTGGCGGCAAGCTCCTACAATGAGCAGTTCTTC
CDR3 protein: CASSLALAASSYNEQFF
clone size: -
V gene: TRBV5-8
D gene: -
J gene: TRBJ2-1

CDR3 DNA: TGTGCCAGCAGCGCCGGACCGGGACAAGGTCCGGGACAGCCCCAGCATTTT
CDR3 protein: CASSAGPGQGPGQPQHF
clone size: -
V gene: TRBV9
D gene: -
J gene: TRBJ1-5

CDR3 DNA: TGTGCCAGCAGGATGGAGGGGGCAATGGGTGAAGCTTTCTTT
CDR3 protein: CASRMEGAMGEAFF
clone size: -
V gene: TRBV6-4
D gene: TRBD1
J gene: TRBJ1-1

CDR3 DNA: TGTGCCAGCAGTTTATATTTCGGTTTCAGAGGCGAGCAGTACTTC
CDR3 protein: CASSLYFGFRGEQYF
clone size: -
V gene: TRBV27
D gene: -
J gene: TRBJ2-7

CDR3 DNA: TGTGCCAGCAGCCCTGGGGCAGGGCAACTTGTCCATGGCTACACCTTC
CDR3 protein: CASSPGAGQLVHGYTF
clone size: -
V gene: TRBV5-4
D gene: -
J gene: TRBJ1-2

CDR3 DNA: TGCGCCAGCAGCTTGGTTCGGGGAGGGGAATACGAGCAGTACTTC
CDR3 protein: CASSLVRGGEYEQYF
clone size: -
V gene: TRBV5-1
D gene: TRBD2
J gene: TRBJ2-7

CDR3 DNA: TGTGCCTGGAGTGTACGCGGTGAGCAGTTCTTC
CDR3 protein: CAWSVRGEQFF
clone size: once
V gene: TRBV30
D gene: -
J gene: TRBJ2-1

CDR3 DNA: TGCGCCAGCAGTGAGCTAGCGGGAGGGACCTACGAGCAGTACTTC
CDR3 protein: CASSELAGGTYEQYF
clone size: -
V gene: TRBV10-1
D gene: TRBD2
J gene: TRBJ2-7

CDR3 DNA: TGCGCCAGCAGCAAAACAGGGGCCAGAGACACTGAAGCTTTCTTT
CDR3 protein: CASSKTGARDTEAFF
clone size: -
V gene: TRBV5-1
D gene: TRBD1
J gene: TRBJ1-1

CDR3 DNA: TGTGCCAGCAGTACCCTGAACAGGGGGCGAACTAATGAAAAACTGTTTTTT
CDR3 protein: CASSTLNRGRTNEKLFF
clone size: -
V gene: TRBV27
D gene: TRBD1
J gene: TRBJ1-4

CDR3 DNA: TGCGCCAGCAGCTTCGACGGCGGGGGTCTCTACAATGAGCAGTTCTTC
CDR3 protein: CASSFDGGGLYNEQFF
clone size: -
V gene: TRBV5-1
D gene: TRBD2
J gene: TRBJ2-1

CDR3 DNA: TGTGCCAGCAGCTTACCGCCGCCGGGTACGCAGTATTTT
CDR3 protein: CASSLPPPGTQYF
clone size: once
V gene: TRBV11-2
D gene: -
J gene: TRBJ2-3

CDR3 DNA: TGCGCCAGCAGCTTGGGGGAACACTACGAGCAGTACTTC
CDR3 protein: CASSLGEHYEQYF
clone size: -
V gene: TRBV5-1
D gene: -
J gene: TRBJ2-7

CDR3 DNA: TGCAGCGGGGGGACAGACTACAATGAGCAGTTCTTC
CDR3 protein: CSGGTDYNEQFF
clone size: -
V gene: TRBV29-1
D gene: TRBD1
J gene: TRBJ2-1

CDR3 DNA: TGTGCCAGCAGCTTAGAGGTCCTGAACACTGAAGCTTTCTTT
CDR3 protein: CASSLEVLNTEAFF
clone size: -
V gene: TRBV7-9
D gene: -
J gene: TRBJ1-1

CDR3 DNA: TGTGCCAGCAGCTCGCAGGGCCTTTGGACTAGCGACACCGGGGAGCTGTTTTTT
CDR3 protein: CASSSQGLWTSDTGELFF
clone size: -
V gene: TRBV11-3
D gene: TRBD2
J gene: TRBJ2-2

CDR3 DNA: TGCAGCGTTGAAGTCTCCTACGAGCAGTACTTC
CDR3 protein: CSVEVSYEQYF
clone size: -
V gene: TRBV29-1
D gene: -
J gene: TRBJ2-7

CDR3 DNA: TGTGCCAGCAGTTTAAGCTATGGCTACACCTTC
CDR3 protein: CASSLSYGYTF
clone size: -
V gene: TRBV28
D gene: -
J gene: TRBJ1-2

CDR3 DNA: TGTGCCAGCAGCCACCTTACTTCCTACGAGCAGTACTTC
CDR3 protein: CASSHLTSYEQYF
clone size: -
V gene: TRBV5-5
D gene: -
J gene: TRBJ2-7

CDR3 DNA: TGTGCCAGCAAGAGGAGCTCTGGAAACACCATATATTTT
CDR3 protein: CASKRSSGNTIYF
clone size: -
V gene: TRBV2
D gene: -
J gene: TRBJ1-3

CDR3 DNA: TGTGCCAGCAGTGAAGGAGGAGCAGGGGCCATACCTTACAATGAGCAGTTCTTC
CDR3 protein: CASSEGGAGAIPYNEQFF
clone size: -
V gene: TRBV2
D gene: -
J gene: TRBJ2-1

CDR3 DNA: TGTGCCAGCAGTCCATACGGCCAGGGGGTTTACTACAATGAGCAGTTCTTC
CDR3 protein: CASSPYGQGVYYNEQFF
clone size: -
V gene: TRBV2
D gene: TRBD1
J gene: TRBJ2-1

CDR3 DNA: TGTGCCAGCAGCCCTGGACATACGGCTAATGAAAAACTGTTTTTT
CDR3 protein: CASSPGHTANEKLFF
clone size: -
V gene: TRBV5-5
D gene: -
J gene: TRBJ1-4

CDR3 DNA: TGTGCCAGCAGTCTCACAGGGGGTCATCAGCCCCAGCATTTT
CDR3 protein: CASSLTGGHQPQHF
clone size: -
V gene: TRBV28
D gene: TRBD1
J gene: TRBJ1-5

CDR3 DNA: TGCGCCAGCAGTGAGCGACAGACAGGGGGCAGTGGCTACACCTTC
CDR3 protein: CASSERQTGGSGYTF
clone size: few
V gene: TRBV10-2
D gene: TRBD1
J gene: TRBJ1-2

CDR3 DNA: TGTGCCAGCAGCTTTATCACTGCATCCTACGAGCAGTACTTC
CDR3 protein: CASSFITASYEQYF
clone size: few
V gene: TRBV5-6
D gene: -
J gene: TRBJ2-7

CDR3 DNA: TGTGCCGTCCGGACAGGGGGGTTTGAGACCCAGTACTTC
CDR3 protein: CAVRTGGFETQYF
clone size: -
V gene: TRBV6-5
D gene: TRBD1
J gene: TRBJ2-5

CDR3 DNA: TGTGCCAGCAGCCGAAGGACTCCGCTGGAGGGAAACACCATATATTTT
CDR3 protein: CASSRRTPLEGNTIYF
clone size: few
V gene: TRBV28
D gene: -
J gene: TRBJ1-3

CDR3 DNA: TGTGCCAGCAGCGGGACAGTTGGCCAGCATTTT
CDR3 protein: CASSGTVGQHF
clone size: few
V gene: TRBV2
D gene: TRBD1
J gene: TRBJ1-5

CDR3 DNA: TGTGCCAGCAGTTTATGGAGGGGATACCAAGAGACCCAGTACTTC
CDR3 protein: CASSLWRGYQETQYF
clone size: -
V gene: TRBV28
D gene: -
J gene: TRBJ2-5

CDR3 DNA: TGCGCCAGCAGCTTCCGGAACCCTGATACGCAGTATTTT
CDR3 protein: CASSFRNPDTQYF
clone size: -
V gene: TRBV5-1
D gene: -
J gene: TRBJ2-3

CDR3 DNA: TGCGCCAGCTTTAGCGGGAGTGGTACCTACAATGAGCAGTTCTTC
CDR3 protein: CASFSGSGTYNEQFF
clone size: once
V gene: TRBV5-1
D gene: TRBD2
J gene: TRBJ2-1

CDR3 DNA: TGTGCCAGCAGTGAGAAGCAGGGCTACGAGCAGTACTTC
CDR3 protein: CASSEKQGYEQYF
clone size: -
V gene: TRBV2
D gene: -
J gene: TRBJ2-7

CDR3 DNA: TGTGCCAGCAGTGACTCGGGTTATACGCAGTATTTT
CDR3 protein: CASSDSGYTQYF
clone size: once
V gene: TRBV6-4
D gene: -
J gene: TRBJ2-3

CDR3 DNA: TGTGCCAGCAGTCCCGGGACAGGGTTTTCACGGGAGACCCAGTACTTC
CDR3 protein: CASSPGTGFSRETQYF
clone size: -
V gene: TRBV6-6
D gene: TRBD1
J gene: TRBJ2-5

CDR3 DNA: TGTGCCAGTACGGATCAGGCTTCTGGAAACACCATATATTTT
CDR3 protein: CASTDQASGNTIYF
clone size: -
V gene: TRBV19
D gene: -
J gene: TRBJ1-3

CDR3 DNA: TGTGCCAGCAGCCCAGCCGGGGGGACCGGGGAGCTGTTTTTT
CDR3 protein: CASSPAGGTGELFF
clone size: -
V gene: TRBV7-2
D gene: TRBD2
J gene: TRBJ2-2

CDR3 DNA: TGCGCCAGCAGCTTGGACGGGAGAGGGTACAATGAGCAGTTCTTC
CDR3 protein: CASSLDGRGYNEQFF
clone size: -
V gene: TRBV5-1
D gene: -
J gene: TRBJ2-1

CDR3 DNA: TGTGCCAGCAGTGTCAGGGGTCGGGAGAACACTGAAGCTTTCTTT
CDR3 protein: CASSVRGRENTEAFF
clone size: once
V gene: TRBV2
D gene: -
J gene: TRBJ1-1

CDR3 DNA: TGTGCCAGCAGCCCGAGGCAGCGAAATTCACCCCTCCACTTT
CDR3 protein: CASSPRQRNSPLHF
clone size: -
V gene: TRBV9
D gene: -
J gene: TRBJ1-6

CDR3 DNA: TGTGCCAGCAGCTTAGGACAGTGGCCTTCAAGCAATCAGCCCCAGCATTTT
CDR3 protein: CASSLGQWPSSNQPQHF
clone size: -
V gene: TRBV7-8
D gene: -
J gene: TRBJ1-5

CDR3 DNA: TGTGCCAGCAGCTCCCGTGCCTACAATGAGCAGTTCTTC
CDR3 protein: CASSSRAYNEQFF
clone size: -
V gene: TRBV9
D gene: -
J gene: TRBJ2-1

CDR3 DNA: TGCGCCAGCAGCTTACAGGGGCCCGATCAGCCCCAGCATTTT
CDR3 protein: CASSLQGPDQPQHF
clone size: -
V gene: TRBV5-1
D gene: TRBD1
J gene: TRBJ1-5

CDR3 DNA: TGTGCCAGCAGTTTTCAGGGGGCCCTCTATGGCTACACCTTC
CDR3 protein: CASSFQGALYGYTF
clone size: -
V gene: TRBV28
D gene: TRBD1
J gene: TRBJ1-2

CDR3 DNA: TGTGCCAGCACCACCCGGGAGGCCCCCCTCCCCTACGAGCAGTACTTC
CDR3 protein: CASTTREAPLPYEQYF
clone size: -
V gene: TRBV13
D gene: TRBD2
J gene: TRBJ2-7

CDR3 DNA: TGTGCCAGCAGCAGATCCGGGACTAGTGGGTACAATGAGCAGTTCTTC
CDR3 protein: CASSRSGTSGYNEQFF
clone size: -
V gene: TRBV9
D gene: TRBD2
J gene: TRBJ2-1

CDR3 DNA: TGTGCCAGCAGCCCAGGACGCCGGAACTCCTACAATGAGCAGTTCTTC
CDR3 protein: CASSPGRRNSYNEQFF
clone size: -
V gene: TRBV7-3
D gene: -
J gene: TRBJ2-1

CDR3 DNA: TGTGCCAGCAGACGTAGAGGCAGAACTAATGAAAAACTGTTTTTT
CDR3 protein: CASRRRGRTNEKLFF
clone size: -
V gene: TRBV6-4
D gene: -
J gene: TRBJ1-4

CDR3 DNA: TGTGCCAGTTCCAGGGAAGGGTATAGCAATCAGCCCCAGCATTTT
CDR3 protein: CASSREGYSNQPQHF
clone size: -
V gene: TRBV19
D gene: -
J gene: TRBJ1-5

CDR3 DNA: TGTGCCAGTAGTCCATGGACCCCGCCCGATGGCTACACCTTC
CDR3 protein: CASSPWTPPDGYTF
clone size: few
V gene: TRBV19
D gene: -
J gene: TRBJ1-2

CDR3 DNA: TGTGCCAGCAGGATCCTCGGGGATCAAGAGACCCAGTACTTC
CDR3 protein: CASRILGDQETQYF
clone size: -
V gene: TRBV6-1
D gene: -
J gene: TRBJ2-5

CDR3 DNA: TGTGCCAGCAGCGTACTGGCGACAGGTGAAGATACGCAGTATTTT
CDR3 protein: CASSVLATGEDTQYF
clone size: -
V gene: TRBV9
D gene: -
J gene: TRBJ2-3

CDR3 DNA: TGCGCCAGCAGCTCAGGAGGAGGAGAGCAGTACTTC
CDR3 protein: CASSSGGGEQYF
clone size: -
V gene: TRBV4-1
D gene: -
J gene: TRBJ2-7